This TCR beta chain was profiled in a study of cytomegalovirus exposure and HLA in healthy donors. Findings and caveats of the study: Presence/absence analyses rested on an assumption that sequencing depth was roughly uniform across donors. Researchers counted around 160 TCR beta chains as cytomegalovirus-associated.

Of note for this clone: Its target is not known.

After removal of 5 bases from V and 6 bases from J, the junction contained 9 bases not matched to a gene. Germline assignment: CDR1 SGHTA and CDR2 FQGNSA. The CDR3 runs to 16 residues. The PCR was carried out with 60 Vbeta primers and 13 Jbeta primers. Clones were sequenced by immunoSEQ multiplex PCR, and TCRdb holds only the in-frame ones, with some missing. Of under 200,000 clones in the sample, 65% to 85% were seen once. The TCR was taken from a woman aged 40-49 years in good health and CMV-seropositive. The chain has TRBV7-2 and TRBJ2-3; 12 nucleotides agree with TRBD1. Sequences were obtained from PBMCs. The CDR3 DNA reads TGTGCCAGCAGCGCCTCCGGGACAGGGGGCATGGATACGCAGTATTTT. This encodes CASSASGTGGMDTQYF.